This TCR beta chain was recovered during a study of response to subunit inactivated influenza vaccine. Study-wide points: The authors offered the suggestion that each seasonal influenza vaccination recruits few new T cells.

Trimming removed 0 bases from V and 5 bases from J, with 11 bases in between. Germline loops: CDR1 SGDLS, CDR2 YYNGEE. This CDR3 has 14 residues. The table lists this clonotype with a few counts. The antigen is not known. TCRdb redid the calling of the RT-PCR reads with MiXCR, one entry per CDR3 protein. The data contain around 530,000 distinct CDR3 sequences, about 17% of them seen just once; the ten biggest clones take up roughly 3%. The rearrangement uses TRBV9 and TRBJ2-5, with TRBD2 as a possible D gene (5 bases). The sequencing used CD4+ T cells sorted from PBMCs, collected roughly 24 months after vaccination. The TCR originated in a man aged 45-69 years who received an inactivated influenza vaccine. DNA of the CDR3: TGTGCCAGCAGCGTAGGTCTAGCAAGTGAGACCCAGTACTTC. It encodes CASSVGLASETQYF.